This note documents a single T cell receptor beta chain sequence. Its recognized antigen is unknown. It has no much larger one-base neighbor in the sample; base qualities were not kept. RNA was extracted using the RNeasy kit, and roughly 0.5 to 1 microgram was reverse transcribed with random hexamers. The immunoSEQ multiplex PCR assay, which covers 54 Vbeta and 13 Jbeta segments, was used to amplify TCR beta CDR3 regions. To correct PCR amplification bias, a synthetic template baseline was used for both primer optimization and computational correction. Turning to the authors' computational methods: Reads were annotated to V, D and J genes according to IMGT and were analyzed with immunoSEQ Analyzer, with only productive sequences retained. To calculate clonality, Shannon entropy was normalized by log2 of the number of productive unique sequences and then subtracted from one. For each patient and control, public and private clones were evaluated within the 100 most prevalent clones. Clones were defined as Susac-specific when absent from the healthy and MS cohorts, from some 1,100 published viral clones and from other ImmuneACCESS disease sequences. The public reads were reanalyzed by TCRdb: fastp trimming at Q25, MiXCR alignment, in-frame beta chains only. Under each unique CDR3 protein, matching rows form one entry showing the most common genes and DNA. The V and J calls reflect TCRdb's pipeline rather than the authors' work. The sample table lists some 180,000 distinct CDR3 sequences, 80% to 95% of them with a count of one. The ten largest clones take up 0.1% of the sample.

These data come from a study of CD8 T cells in Susac syndrome (dated by TCRdb to the late 2010s). Describing the broader study: The study used repertoire sequencing to test whether antigen drove CD8+ T cell activation and differentiation in Susac syndrome. What the authors observed across the whole study: The number of individuals in the TCR sequencing and HLA analysis was acknowledged as relatively small.

Peripheral blood CD8+ and CD4+ T cells from healthy donors, Susac syndrome patients and multiple sclerosis patients were profiled by high-throughput TCR beta sequencing. Healthy donors were included as age- and sex-matched controls. Bulk CD8+ and CD4+ T cells were purified magnetically by negative isolation, whereas CD8+ TEMRA cells were enriched by FACS. Blood was collected in EDTA tubes and processed within 24 hours, with PBMCs isolated through density gradient centrifugation. PBMCs intended for TCR sequencing were cryopreserved in liquid nitrogen and were subsequently thawed in a 37 degrees C water bath. A purity of at least 90% was achieved for sorted or isolated CD4+, CD8+ and CD8+ TEMRA cells. Based on the germline V gene, the CDR1 and CDR2 sequences are SGDLS and YYNGEE. The junction shows trimming of 0 bases on V and 7 bases on J, plus 11 bases between the germline ends. From its cysteine to its phenylalanine, the CDR3 spans 15 amino acids. The DNA shown is the 45-base CDR3, in frame from base 1.

This chain is built from TRBV9 and TRBJ1-6; a weak D assignment points to TRBD1 (6 bases agree). The sequence was collected from a human donor in good health. Input material: CD4+ T cells from PBMCs. The CDR3 in this case is CASSVDWTANSPLHF. In nucleotide form, the sequence is TGTGCCAGCAGCGTAGACTGGACAGCGAATTCACCCCTCCACTTT. This CDR3, with the reference TRBV9 and TRBJ1-6 proteins standing in past its ends, gives the full variable domain DSGVTQTPKHLITATGQRVTLRCSPRSGDLSVYWYQQSLDQGLQFLIQYYNGEERAKGNILERFSAQQFPDLHSELNLSSLELGDSALYFCASSVDWTANSPLHFGNGTRLTVT.